This T cell receptor (beta chain) was sequenced in a study of blood T cells in healthy people across ages. Study-level background: Roughly one uniquely barcoded beta molecule per two T cells was captured.

V lost 4 bases and J lost 8, with 12 bases in between. Per germline, CDR1 SGHTA and CDR2 FQGTGA. This CDR3 is built from 13 residues. Of note for this clonotype: A much larger clone lies a single base off, so this may be a read error.

The use of a sample-barcoded 5' primer and a J-beta primer mix characterized a second PCR of roughly 6 to 11 cycles. MiXCR, run by TCRdb on the 5' RACE reads, gives a single entry per CDR3 protein. The sample carries about 730,000 distinct CDR3 sequences, 40% to 45% recorded once. The sequence came from a woman aged 60 to 75 in good health. This chain links TRBV7-3 with TRBJ2-1; weak D call: TRBD2 (5 bases). The sample consisted of blood. CDR3 in amino acids: CASSWSGSDEQFF. As DNA, the CDR3 is TGTGCCAGCAGCTGGTCGGGGTCCGATGAGCAGTTCTTC.